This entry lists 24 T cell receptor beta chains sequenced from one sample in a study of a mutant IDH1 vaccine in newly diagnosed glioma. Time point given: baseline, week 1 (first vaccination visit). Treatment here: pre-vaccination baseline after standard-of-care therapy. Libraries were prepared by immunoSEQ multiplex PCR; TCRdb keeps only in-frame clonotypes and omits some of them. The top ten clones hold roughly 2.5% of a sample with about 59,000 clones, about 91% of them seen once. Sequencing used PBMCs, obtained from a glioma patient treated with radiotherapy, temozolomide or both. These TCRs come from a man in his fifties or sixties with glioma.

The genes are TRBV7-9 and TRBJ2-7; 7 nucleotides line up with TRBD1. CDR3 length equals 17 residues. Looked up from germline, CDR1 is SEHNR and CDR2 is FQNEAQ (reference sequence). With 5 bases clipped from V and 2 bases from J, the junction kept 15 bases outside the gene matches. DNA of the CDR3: TGTGCCAGCAGCCACCCTCGACAGGGTCCCTTAACCTACGAGCAGTACTTC. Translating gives CASSHPRQGPLTYEQYF.

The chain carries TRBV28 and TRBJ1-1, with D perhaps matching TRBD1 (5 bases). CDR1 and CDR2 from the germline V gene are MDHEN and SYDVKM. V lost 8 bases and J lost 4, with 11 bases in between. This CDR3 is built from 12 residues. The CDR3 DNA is TGTGCCAGCGGGCAGGGTGGCACTGAAGCTTTCTTT. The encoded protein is CASGQGGTEAFF.

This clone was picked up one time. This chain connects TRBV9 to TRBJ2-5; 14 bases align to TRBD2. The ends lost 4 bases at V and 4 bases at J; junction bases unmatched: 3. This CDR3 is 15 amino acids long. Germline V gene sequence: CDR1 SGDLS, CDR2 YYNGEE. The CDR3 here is CASSPGTSGRETQYF. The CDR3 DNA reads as TGTGCCAGCAGCCCAGGGACTAGCGGGAGAGAGACCCAGTACTTC.

CDR3 DNA sequence: TGTGCCAGCTCACTCTTCACCAGGGACCTAGCGGAGGAGCAGTACTTC. Protein sequence: CASSLFTRDLAEEQYF. The chain uses TRBV18 and TRBJ2-7, with 7 bases fitting TRBD2. Per germline, CDR1 KGHSH and CDR2 LQKENI. This CDR3 spans 16 amino acids. Trimming took 4 bases from V and 7 from J; bases not matched to a gene: 16.

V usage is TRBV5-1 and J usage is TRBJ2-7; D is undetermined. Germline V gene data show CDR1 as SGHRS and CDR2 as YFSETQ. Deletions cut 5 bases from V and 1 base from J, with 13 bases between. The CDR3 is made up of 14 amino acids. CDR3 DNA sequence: TGCGCCAGCAGTCCAGCCCCTCTATCCTACGAGCAGTACTTC. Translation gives CASSPAPLSYEQYF.

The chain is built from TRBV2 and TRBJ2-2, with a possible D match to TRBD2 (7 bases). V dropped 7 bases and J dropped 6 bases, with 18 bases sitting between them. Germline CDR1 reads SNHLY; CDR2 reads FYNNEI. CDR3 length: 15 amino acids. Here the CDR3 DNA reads TGTGCCAGCATGGTGGGGAGGGCAGGGGCCGGGGAGCTGTTTTTT. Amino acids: CASMVGRAGAGELFF.

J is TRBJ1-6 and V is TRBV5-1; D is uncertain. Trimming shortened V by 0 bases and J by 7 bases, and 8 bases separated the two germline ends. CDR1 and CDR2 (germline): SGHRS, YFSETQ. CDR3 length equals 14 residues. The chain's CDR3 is CASSLEILNSPLHF. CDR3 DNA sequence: TGCGCCAGCAGCTTGGAAATCTTGAATTCACCCCTCCACTTT.

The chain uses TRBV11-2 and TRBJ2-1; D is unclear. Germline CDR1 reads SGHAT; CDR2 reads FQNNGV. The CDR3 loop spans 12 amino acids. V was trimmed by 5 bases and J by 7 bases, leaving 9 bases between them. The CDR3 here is CASSLQLNEQFF. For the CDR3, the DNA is TGTGCCAGCAGCCTACAGCTTAATGAGCAGTTCTTC. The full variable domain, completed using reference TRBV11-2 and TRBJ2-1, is EAGVAQSPRYKIIEKRQSVAFWCNPISGHATLYWYQQILGQGPKLLIQFQNNGVVDDSQLPKDRFSAERLKGVDSTLKIQPAKLEDSAVYLCASSLQLNEQFFGPGTRLTVL.

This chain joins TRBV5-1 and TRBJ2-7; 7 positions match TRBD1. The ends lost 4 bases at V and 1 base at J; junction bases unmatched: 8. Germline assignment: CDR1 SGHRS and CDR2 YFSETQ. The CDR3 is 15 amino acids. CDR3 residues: CASSTEGTVSYEQYF. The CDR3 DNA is TGCGCCAGCAGCACCGAGGGGACAGTATCCTACGAGCAGTACTTC.

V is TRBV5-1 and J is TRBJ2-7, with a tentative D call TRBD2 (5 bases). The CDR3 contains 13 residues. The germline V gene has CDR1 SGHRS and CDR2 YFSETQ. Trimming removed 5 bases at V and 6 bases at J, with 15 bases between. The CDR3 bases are TGCGCCAGCAGACTAGACCCTTCGGGCGAGCAGTACTTC. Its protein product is CASRLDPSGEQYF.

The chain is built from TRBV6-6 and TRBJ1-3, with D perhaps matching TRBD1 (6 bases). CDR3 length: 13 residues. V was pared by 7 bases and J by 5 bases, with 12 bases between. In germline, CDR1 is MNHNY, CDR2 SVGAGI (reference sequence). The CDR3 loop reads CASTPQGRNTIYF. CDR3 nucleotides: TGTGCCAGCACCCCACAGGGTAGAAACACCATATATTTT.

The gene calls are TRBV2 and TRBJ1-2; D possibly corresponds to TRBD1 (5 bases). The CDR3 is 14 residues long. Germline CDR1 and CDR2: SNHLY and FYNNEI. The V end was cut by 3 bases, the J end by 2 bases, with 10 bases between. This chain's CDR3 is CASSDWTPNYGYTF. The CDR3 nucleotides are TGTGCCAGCAGTGATTGGACACCGAACTATGGCTACACCTTC.

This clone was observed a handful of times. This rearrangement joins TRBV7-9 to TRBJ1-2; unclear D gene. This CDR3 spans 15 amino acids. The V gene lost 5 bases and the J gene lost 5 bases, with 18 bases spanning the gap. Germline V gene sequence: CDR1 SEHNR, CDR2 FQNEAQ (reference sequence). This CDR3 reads CASSAVVRGGYGYTF. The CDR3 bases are TGTGCCAGCAGCGCCGTCGTCCGGGGAGGGTATGGCTACACCTTC.

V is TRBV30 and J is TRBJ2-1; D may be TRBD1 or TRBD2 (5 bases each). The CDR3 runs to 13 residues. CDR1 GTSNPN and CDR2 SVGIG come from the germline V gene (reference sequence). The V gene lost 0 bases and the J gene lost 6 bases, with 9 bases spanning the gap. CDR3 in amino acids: CAWSVGTINEQFF. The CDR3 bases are TGTGCCTGGAGTGTAGGGACCATCAATGAGCAGTTCTTC.

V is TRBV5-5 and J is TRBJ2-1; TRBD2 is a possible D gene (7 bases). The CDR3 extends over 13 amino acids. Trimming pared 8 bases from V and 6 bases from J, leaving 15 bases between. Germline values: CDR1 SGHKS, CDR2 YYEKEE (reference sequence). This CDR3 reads CASWGGGGNEQFF. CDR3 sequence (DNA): TGTGCCAGTTGGGGAGGGGGGGGCAATGAGCAGTTCTTC.

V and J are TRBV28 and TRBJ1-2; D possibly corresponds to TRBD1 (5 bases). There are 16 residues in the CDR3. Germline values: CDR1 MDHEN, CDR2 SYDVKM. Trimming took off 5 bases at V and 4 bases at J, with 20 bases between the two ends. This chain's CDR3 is CASSLPGAGDIYGYTF. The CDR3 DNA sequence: TGTGCCAGCAGTCTCCCCGGGGCAGGCGATATCTATGGCTACACCTTC.

Here the CDR3 reads CASPLRQALLPIQYF. CDR3 DNA: TGTGCCTCACCGCTCAGACAGGCCCTTTTACCGATTCAGTACTTC. The chain couples TRBV21-1 to TRBJ2-4; the table gives TRBD1 as D, unverified against the DNA. TRBV21-1 is a pseudogene locus. The CDR3 runs 15 residues.

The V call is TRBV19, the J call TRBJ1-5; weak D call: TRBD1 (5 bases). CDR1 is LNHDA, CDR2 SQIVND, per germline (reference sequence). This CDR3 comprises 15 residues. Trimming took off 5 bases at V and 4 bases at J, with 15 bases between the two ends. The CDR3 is CASSGWKRGNQPQHF. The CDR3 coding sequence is TGTGCCAGTAGTGGTTGGAAGAGGGGTAATCAGCCCCAGCATTTT. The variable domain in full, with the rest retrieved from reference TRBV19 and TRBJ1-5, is DGGITQSPKYLFRKEGQNVTLSCEQNLNHDAMYWYRQDPGQGLRLIYYSQIVNDFQKGDIAEGYSVSREKKESFPLTVTSAQKNPTAFYLCASSGWKRGNQPQHFGDGTRLSIL.

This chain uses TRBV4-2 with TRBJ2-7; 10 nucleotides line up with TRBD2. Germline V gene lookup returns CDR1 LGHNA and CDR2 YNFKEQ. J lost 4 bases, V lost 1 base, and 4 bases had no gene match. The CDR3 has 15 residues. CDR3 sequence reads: CASSQAGTSEYEQYF. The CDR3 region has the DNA TGTGCCAGCAGCCAAGCCGGGACTAGCGAGTACGAGCAGTACTTC.

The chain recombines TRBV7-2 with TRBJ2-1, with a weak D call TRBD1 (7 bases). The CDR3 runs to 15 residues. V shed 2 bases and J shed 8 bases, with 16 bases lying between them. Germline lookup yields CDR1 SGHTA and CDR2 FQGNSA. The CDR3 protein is CASSLKGQGGYEQFF. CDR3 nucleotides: TGTGCCAGCAGCTTAAAAGGTCAGGGGGGCTATGAGCAGTTCTTC. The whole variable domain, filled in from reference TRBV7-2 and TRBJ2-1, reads GAGVSQSPSNKVTEKGKDVELRCDPISGHTALYWYRQSLGQGLEFLIYFQGNSAPDKSGLPSDRFSAERTGGSVSTLTIQRTQQEDSAVYLCASSLKGQGGYEQFFGPGTRLTVL.

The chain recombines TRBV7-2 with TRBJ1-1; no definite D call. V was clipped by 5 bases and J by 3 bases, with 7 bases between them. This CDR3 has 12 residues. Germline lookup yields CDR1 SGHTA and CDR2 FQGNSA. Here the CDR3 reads CASSPHHTEAFF. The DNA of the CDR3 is TGTGCCAGCAGCCCCCATCACACTGAAGCTTTCTTT.

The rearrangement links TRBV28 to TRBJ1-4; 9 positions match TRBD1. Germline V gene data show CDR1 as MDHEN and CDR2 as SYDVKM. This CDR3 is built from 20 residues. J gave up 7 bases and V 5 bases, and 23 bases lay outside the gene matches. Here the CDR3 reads CASSRPNHLHRGRGGEKLFF. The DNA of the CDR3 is TGTGCCAGCAGTCGACCCAATCACCTCCACAGGGGGCGAGGGGGTGAAAAACTGTTTTTT.

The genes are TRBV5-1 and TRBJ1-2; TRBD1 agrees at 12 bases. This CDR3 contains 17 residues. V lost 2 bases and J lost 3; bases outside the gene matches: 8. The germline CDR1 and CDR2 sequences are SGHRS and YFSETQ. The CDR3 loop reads CASSFRGQGAGDYGYTF. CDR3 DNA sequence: TGCGCCAGCAGCTTCAGGGGACAGGGGGCTGGAGACTATGGCTACACCTTC. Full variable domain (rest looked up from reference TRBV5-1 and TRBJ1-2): KAGVTQTPRYLIKTRGQQVTLSCSPISGHRSVSWYQQTPGQGLQFLFEYFSETQRNKGNFPGRFSGRQFSNSRSEMNVSTLELGDSALYLCASSFRGQGAGDYGYTFGSGTRLTVV.

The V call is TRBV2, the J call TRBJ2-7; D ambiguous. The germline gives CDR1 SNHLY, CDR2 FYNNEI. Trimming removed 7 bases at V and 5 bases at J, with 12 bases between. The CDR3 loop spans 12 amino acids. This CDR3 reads CASIGRANEQYF. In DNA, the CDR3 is TGTGCCAGCATAGGAAGGGCTAACGAGCAGTACTTC.